A selection of T cell receptor beta chains follows, all from one sample in a study of T cells in localized non-small cell lung cancer. TCRdb's table, derived via immunoSEQ multiplex PCR, lists solely in-frame clones and lacks some. The sample contains about 31,000 clones, nearly 90% of which appear only once. Source: peripheral blood mononuclear cells, taken before any cancer treatment. The receptors shown here come from a woman aged 35-75 years with stage III lung adenocarcinoma. Both conserved end residues are part of each CDR3. A D gene is named only where the DNA matches it firmly. The size field is filled for only some rows; it gives once, few, many or a size class.

abundance: .; v_gene: TRBV7-8; j_gene: TRBJ2-7; d_gene: .; CDR3aa: CASSPSSYEQYF; CDR3nt: TGTGCCAGCAGCCCCAGCTCCTACGAGCAGTACTTC
abundance: .; v_gene: TRBV14; j_gene: TRBJ2-1; d_gene: TRBD2; CDR3aa: CASSQGREGRFDEQFF; CDR3nt: TGTGCCAGCAGCCAAGGCCGGGAGGGCCGATTCGATGAGCAGTTCTTC
abundance: .; v_gene: TRBV27; j_gene: TRBJ1-5; d_gene: .; CDR3aa: CASSPAGGRGGQPQHF; CDR3nt: TGTGCCAGCAGTCCCGCCGGGGGACGGGGGGGTCAGCCCCAGCATTTT
abundance: .; v_gene: TRBV5-1; j_gene: TRBJ1-5; d_gene: TRBD1; CDR3aa: CASSSQGNQPQHF; CDR3nt: TGCGCCAGCAGCTCACAGGGGAATCAGCCCCAGCATTTT
abundance: .; v_gene: TRBV27; j_gene: TRBJ2-7; d_gene: TRBD2; CDR3aa: CASSLRDYSREQYF; CDR3nt: TGTGCCAGCAGTTTGCGGGACTACTCTAGGGAGCAGTACTTC
abundance: .; v_gene: TRBV5-1; j_gene: TRBJ2-1; d_gene: .; CDR3aa: CASSLEVGISNNEQFF; CDR3nt: TGCGCCAGCAGCTTGGAGGTTGGGATATCGAACAATGAGCAGTTCTTC
abundance: .; v_gene: TRBV19; j_gene: TRBJ1-4; d_gene: .; CDR3aa: CASSSHQAPTNEKLFF; CDR3nt: TGTGCCAGTAGTAGCCATCAGGCCCCAACTAATGAAAAACTGTTTTTT
abundance: few; v_gene: TRBV7-8; j_gene: TRBJ2-2; d_gene: .; CDR3aa: CASSFDITGELFF; CDR3nt: TGTGCCAGCAGCTTTGATATTACCGGGGAGCTGTTTTTT
abundance: .; v_gene: TRBV5-1; j_gene: TRBJ1-6; d_gene: TRBD1; CDR3aa: CASSSGQLNSPLHF; CDR3nt: TGCGCCAGCAGCTCGGGACAGCTAAATTCACCCCTCCACTTT
abundance: .; v_gene: TRBV5-1; j_gene: TRBJ1-1; d_gene: .; CDR3aa: CASSLSGDTEAFF; CDR3nt: TGCGCCAGCAGCTTATCAGGGGACACTGAAGCTTTCTTT
abundance: .; v_gene: TRBV2; j_gene: TRBJ1-1; d_gene: .; CDR3aa: CASSVGVNTEAFF; CDR3nt: TGTGCCAGCAGTGTAGGGGTGAACACTGAAGCTTTCTTT
abundance: .; v_gene: TRBV9; j_gene: TRBJ1-2; d_gene: .; CDR3aa: CASSVEPEGYGYTF; CDR3nt: TGTGCCAGCAGCGTTGAGCCAGAGGGATATGGCTACACCTTC
abundance: .; v_gene: TRBV7-3; j_gene: TRBJ1-1; d_gene: TRBD1; CDR3aa: CASSQGGRGTEAFF; CDR3nt: TGTGCCAGCAGCCAGGGGGGGCGAGGTACTGAAGCTTTCTTT
abundance: .; v_gene: TRBV7-9; j_gene: TRBJ2-2; d_gene: .; CDR3aa: CASSLGTVNTGGTGELFF; CDR3nt: TGTGCCAGCAGCTTGGGGACAGTTAACACCGGGGGCACCGGGGAGCTGTTTTTT
abundance: .; v_gene: TRBV6-8; j_gene: TRBJ1-3; d_gene: .; CDR3aa: CATADSHSGNTIYF; CDR3nt: TGTGCCACCGCGGACAGCCACTCTGGAAACACCATATATTTT
abundance: .; v_gene: TRBV5-1; j_gene: TRBJ1-1; d_gene: .; CDR3aa: CASSLDQGNTEAFF; CDR3nt: TGCGCCAGCAGCTTGGACCAGGGGAACACTGAAGCTTTCTTT
abundance: .; v_gene: TRBV9; j_gene: TRBJ2-7; d_gene: TRBD1; CDR3aa: CASSSERGQASGEQYF; CDR3nt: TGTGCCAGCAGCTCCGAGCGCGGACAGGCCTCGGGCGAGCAGTACTTC
abundance: .; v_gene: TRBV28; j_gene: TRBJ2-7; d_gene: .; CDR3aa: CASRSTGYHEQYF; CDR3nt: TGTGCCAGCAGATCCACAGGGTACCACGAGCAGTACTTC
abundance: once; v_gene: TRBV5-1; j_gene: TRBJ2-2; d_gene: .; CDR3aa: CASSPEGHYTNTGELFF; CDR3nt: TGCGCCAGCAGCCCGGAGGGACACTACACGAACACCGGGGAGCTGTTTTTT
abundance: .; v_gene: TRBV9; j_gene: TRBJ2-3; d_gene: .; CDR3aa: CASSVYERSTDTQYF; CDR3nt: TGTGCCAGCAGCGTATATGAGCGTAGCACAGATACGCAGTATTTT
abundance: .; v_gene: TRBV7-2; j_gene: TRBJ2-1; d_gene: TRBD2; CDR3aa: CASSLFLAVGEQFF; CDR3nt: TGTGCCAGCAGCTTATTTCTAGCGGTGGGTGAGCAGTTCTTC
abundance: .; v_gene: TRBV6-4; j_gene: TRBJ1-1; d_gene: .; CDR3aa: CASSPRAGGRNTEAFF; CDR3nt: TGTGCCAGCAGCCCCCGGGCTGGGGGCAGGAACACTGAAGCTTTCTTT
abundance: once; v_gene: TRBV19; j_gene: TRBJ2-7; d_gene: TRBD1; CDR3aa: CASSIGQGALEQYF; CDR3nt: TGTGCCAGTAGTATCGGACAGGGGGCTCTCGAGCAGTACTTC
abundance: .; v_gene: TRBV18; j_gene: TRBJ2-5; d_gene: TRBD2; CDR3aa: CASSPLAGAETQYF; CDR3nt: TGTGCCAGCTCACCACTAGCGGGAGCAGAGACCCAGTACTTC
abundance: once; v_gene: TRBV9; j_gene: TRBJ2-2; d_gene: .; CDR3aa: CASSVGTPNTGELFF; CDR3nt: TGTGCCAGCAGCGTAGGGACACCCAACACCGGGGAGCTGTTTTTT
abundance: .; v_gene: TRBV4-3; j_gene: TRBJ1-6; d_gene: .; CDR3aa: CASSQDAYQGVSYNSPLHF; CDR3nt: TGCGCCAGCAGCCAAGATGCCTACCAGGGCGTCTCCTATAATTCACCCCTCCACTTT
abundance: few; v_gene: TRBV25-1; j_gene: TRBJ2-1; d_gene: TRBD1; CDR3aa: CASSGGQGAYNEQFF; CDR3nt: TGTGCCAGCAGTGGGGGACAGGGGGCCTACAATGAGCAGTTCTTC
abundance: .; v_gene: TRBV2; j_gene: TRBJ2-2; d_gene: .; CDR3aa: CASSEVVTGELFF; CDR3nt: TGTGCCAGCAGTGAAGTGGTTACAGGAGAGCTGTTTTTT
abundance: .; v_gene: TRBV4-3; j_gene: TRBJ2-5; d_gene: .; CDR3aa: CASSQGLGVGETQYF; CDR3nt: TGCGCCAGCAGCCAAGGGCTGGGGGTAGGAGAGACCCAGTACTTC
abundance: once; v_gene: TRBV5-4; j_gene: TRBJ2-7; d_gene: TRBD2; CDR3aa: CASSLGERGAIYEQYF; CDR3nt: TGTGCCAGCAGCTTGGGGGAGCGGGGGGCAATCTACGAGCAGTACTTC
abundance: .; v_gene: TRBV9; j_gene: TRBJ2-4; d_gene: .; CDR3aa: CASSTLPEVGNIQYF; CDR3nt: TGTGCCAGCAGCACACTACCCGAGGTTGGAAACATTCAGTACTTC